This TCR beta chain originates from a study of read filtering for tumor transcriptome and immune sequencing. Study in general: Among patients, 17 to 20 were male and approximately 15 female, aged roughly 45 to 80 (mean about 71).

In this sample, this clonotype turned up many times. From roughly 390 ng of RNA, a library with molecular barcoded alpha/delta and beta/gamma adaptors was made. TCRdb analysed the reads with MiXCR anew, one entry per CDR3 protein. Of fewer than 75,000 distinct CDR3 sequences listed, around a fifth are singletons. The CDR3 is made up of 13 amino acids. V was pared by 3 bases and J by 4 bases, with 12 bases between. Germline V gives CDR1 DFQATT, CDR2 SNEGSKA (reference sequence). The rearrangement links TRBV20-1 to TRBJ1-1; D uncertain. The TCR was taken from a donor at least 40 years old with multiple myeloma. The material sequenced was a population of CD138-negative cells sorted from bone marrow. CDR3 DNA: TGCAGTGCTAGGGAAGCCCCCGGCACTGAAGCTTTCTTT. It is translated as CSAREAPGTEAFF.